Listed below are T cell receptor beta chains from one sample, sequenced in a study of T cells after yellow fever vaccination. In TCRdb, the 5' RACE reads were re-called with MiXCR into one record per CDR3 protein. The sample includes more than 95,000 distinct CDR3 sequences, under 9% seen only once; the top ten take almost 40%. The sequencing here drew on CD8+ T cells sorted from PBMCs, taken on the day of the yellow fever booster vaccination. The receptor set was obtained from a man aged 18 to 35 who received the YFV17D yellow fever vaccine. Each CDR3 is given with its conserved first and last residue. D genes are given only for firm matches. Expanded clones are given a class, and other clones once, few, many or no size at all.

D gene	clone size	V gene	J gene	CDR3 DNA	CDR3 protein
NA	NA	TRBV7-9	TRBJ2-7	TGTGCCAGCAGCGGGGGCGGGATCGCCTACGAGCAGTACTTC	CASSGGGIAYEQYF
NA	few	TRBV28	TRBJ1-1	TGTGCCAGCAGTTTAGGGGACGGAGGGATGAACACTGAAGCTTTCTTT	CASSLGDGGMNTEAFF
NA	few	TRBV30	TRBJ2-7	TGTGCCTGGACAGGGCTGGGCTACGAGCAGTACTTC	CAWTGLGYEQYF
TRBD1	NA	TRBV19	TRBJ1-5	TGTGCCAGTAGTGGTCTGGACAGGGAGGGTCAGCCCCAGCATTTT	CASSGLDREGQPQHF
TRBD2	NA	TRBV7-3	TRBJ2-4	TGTGCCAGCAGCACCCCGAGGAACGGGGGGGCCGAGACCAAAAACATTCAGTACTTC	CASSTPRNGGAETKNIQYF
NA	few	TRBV14	TRBJ2-2	TGTGCCAGCAGCGACTTTTACACCGGGGAGCTGTTTTTT	CASSDFYTGELFF
NA	many	TRBV7-6	TRBJ2-1	TGTGCCAGCAGCTTATTAGAAGGGGCGAATGAGCAGTTCTTC	CASSLLEGANEQFF
NA	NA	TRBV20-1	TRBJ1-1	TGCAGTGGCGAGGATGGGACATTGGGGGCTGAAGCTTTCTTT	CSGEDGTLGAEAFF
NA	few	TRBV4-1	TRBJ1-1	TGCGCCAGCAGCCAAGATCGATCCGACGGAACTGAAGCTTTCTTT	CASSQDRSDGTEAFF
NA	NA	TRBV7-2	TRBJ2-7	TGTGCCAGCAGCTTAGAGGGCAGGCCTAGCTCCTACGAGCAGTACTTC	CASSLEGRPSSYEQYF
TRBD1	NA	TRBV19	TRBJ1-1	TGTGCCAGTAGTTACACAGGGGTCACTGAAGCTTTCTTT	CASSYTGVTEAFF
NA	few	TRBV3-1	TRBJ1-1	TGTGCCAGCAGCCAAGGCCTGGCAGCTTTCTTT	CASSQGLAAFF
NA	many	TRBV7-9	TRBJ2-2	TGTGCCAGCAGCTTGGGGTCGAACACCGGGGAGCTGTTTTTT	CASSLGSNTGELFF
TRBD2	many	TRBV7-8	TRBJ2-7	TGTGCCAGCAGCGGTAGGGTCCTAGCGGGGGGCCCAGACGGCGAGCAGTACTTC	CASSGRVLAGGPDGEQYF
NA	NA	TRBV5-1	TRBJ2-6	TGCGCCAGCAGCTCCGGACACGGGACCTCTGGGGCCAACGTCCTGACTTTC	CASSSGHGTSGANVLTF